This TCR beta chain derives from a study of blood T cell repertoires in COVID-19. Original methodology: Counts of nucleated cells, estimated from reference gene primer amplification, were obtained. This table comes from immunoSEQ multiplex PCR, and its TCRdb copy is limited to in-frame clones, with some not included. V, J and clone size are those of that table, while D and trimming were read from the DNA. The sample includes about 300,000 clones, roughly nine tenths of them seen just once. V was cut by 8 bases and J by 10 bases, with 16 bases left in between. Germline lookup yields CDR1 SGHNT and CDR2 YYREEE (reference sequence). The CDR3 extends over 13 amino acids.

The clonotype originates from a man between 18 and 29 years old who had recovered from COVID-19. The V call is TRBV5-4, the J call TRBJ1-6; tentative D call: TRBD1 (5 bases). Sequenced material: peripheral blood. DNA for the CDR3: TGTGCCAGTACCCGGGGGGGTGGCTCACCCCTCCACTTT. This sequence encodes CASTRGGGSPLHF.